Detailed here is one TCR beta chain. This record comes from a study of cytomegalovirus exposure and HLA in healthy donors. The study ran its PCR with 60 Vbeta and 13 Jbeta primers. Libraries were prepared by immunoSEQ multiplex PCR; TCRdb keeps only in-frame clonotypes and omits some of them. The sample consists of 75,000 to 95,000 clones, less than 80% of them appearing once. Trimming cost V 1 base and J 4 bases; bases outside gene matches: 7. The germline V gene encodes CDR1 SGHVS and CDR2 FNYEAQ. The CDR3 is 15 residues long. The sequence came from a woman aged 45 to 65 in good health and CMV-seropositive. Sequencing was performed on PBMCs. The genes are TRBV7-6 and TRBJ2-7; 7 bases fit TRBD1. The CDR3 region has the DNA TGTGCCAGCAGCTTAGGACAGGGAATACATTACGAGCAGTACTTC. Translated: CASSLGQGIHYEQYF. The entire variable domain, with the rest obtained from reference TRBV7-6 and TRBJ2-7, is as follows: GAGVSQSPRYKVTKRGQDVALRCDPISGHVSLYWYRQALGQGPEFLTYFNYEAQQDKSGLPNDRFSAERPEGSISTLTIQRTEQRDSAMYRCASSLGQGIHYEQYFGPGTRLTVT.